The 27 T cell receptor beta chains below were found in one sample sequenced in a study of T cell repertoires in cytomegalovirus infection. TCRdb analysed the reads with MiXCR anew, one entry per CDR3 protein. The sample lists hundreds of thousands of distinct CDR3 sequences; under 40% were seen once. Their cognate antigens are unknown. The sample was cultured CD8+ T cells from PBMCs, taken from culture after CMV antigen stimulation. Receptors originate from a human donor in good health (CMV status not recorded). Some clones in this sample may be carry-over from other donors' samples.

The chain combines TRBV6-2 or TRBV6-3 with TRBJ2-2; no definite D call. CDR3 length: 15 residues. V dropped 0 bases and J dropped 6 bases, with 11 bases sitting between them. The germline CDR1 and CDR2 sequences are MNHEY and SVGEGT. The CDR3 reads CASSYSWDYPGELFF. CDR3 coding DNA: TGTGCCAGCAGTTACTCGTGGGATTATCCCGGGGAGCTGTTTTTT.

The V call is TRBV12-3 or TRBV12-4, the J call TRBJ2-2; 9 bases fit TRBD1. V was clipped by 2 bases and J by 6 bases; unmatched bases: 4. The CDR3 runs to 15 residues. This CDR3 is CASSLRQGVAGELFF. CDR3 nucleotide sequence: TGTGCCAGCAGTTTAAGACAGGGGGTGGCCGGGGAGCTGTTTTTT.

This chain joins TRBV27 and TRBJ1-2; no clear D. CDR3 length equals 16 residues. V lost 6 bases, J lost 8 bases, and 25 bases lay in between. Looked up from germline, CDR1 is MNHEY and CDR2 is SMNVEV (reference sequence). CDR3 sequence: CASRNLRAPLFRGYTF. The CDR3 DNA reads as TGTGCCAGCAGAAACCTCCGGGCCCCCCTATTTCGGGGCTACACCTTC.

This rearrangement joins TRBV6-6 to TRBJ1-2; possibly TRBD1 for D (5 bases). This CDR3 has 13 amino acids. Germline CDR1 reads MNHNY; CDR2 reads SVGAGI (reference sequence). Trimming removed 2 bases at V and 3 bases at J, with 7 bases between. CDR3 sequence reads: CASSYLQDYGYTF. The CDR3 DNA follows: TGTGCCAGCAGTTACCTACAGGACTATGGCTACACCTTC.

The V gene is TRBV15, the J gene TRBJ1-4, with D tentatively TRBD1 (5 bases). CDR1 and CDR2 (germline): LNHNV, YYDKDF (reference sequence). Trimming took off 2 bases at V and 2 bases at J, with 9 bases between the two ends. This CDR3 spans 15 amino acids. The CDR3 DNA sequence: TGTGCCACCAGCAGACCCAGACAGACTAATGAAAAACTGTTTTTT. It encodes CATSRPRQTNEKLFF.

The chain joins TRBV12-5 to TRBJ2-1; 10 bases align to TRBD2. The CDR3 is made up of 18 amino acids. J was trimmed by 0 bases and V by 2 bases; bases with no gene match: 7. CDR1 is LGHNT and CDR2 is FRNRAP in the germline V gene. Here the CDR3 DNA reads TGTGCTAGTGGTTTGTGGCTAGCGGGGGACAGCTCCTACAATGAGCAGTTCTTC. Translation: CASGLWLAGDSSYNEQFF.

This clonotype was seen a handful of times. This chain uses TRBV27 with TRBJ2-5, with a weak D call TRBD2 (6 bases). This CDR3 has 16 amino acids. V lost 5 bases to trimming and J lost 1 base, with 17 bases between them. Germline-derived CDR1 and CDR2 are MNHEY and SMNVEV (reference sequence). The CDR3 DNA reads TGTGCCAGCAGTCCCTCTCTCGGGGACTCCCAAGAGACCCAGTACTTC. Protein: CASSPSLGDSQETQYF.

This clonotype has just a few counts. The chain employs TRBV12-3 or TRBV12-4 and TRBJ1-4; TRBD1 matches 8 bases. Germline trimming cut 6 bases from V and 1 base from J; bases unmatched to any gene: 4. This CDR3 contains 15 residues. CDR3 residues: CASSRQGRTNEKLFF. DNA of the CDR3: TGTGCCAGCAGCCGACAGGGGCGAACTAATGAAAAACTGTTTTTT.

This clonotype was seen more than once but under ten times. The DNA for the CDR3 is TGTGCCAGTAAGAGCGACCCGGGCACAGATACGCAGTATTTT. Amino acids: CASKSDPGTDTQYF. The chain couples TRBV19 to TRBJ2-3; D is undetermined. The length of the CDR3 is 14 residues. Trimming removed 7 bases from V and 1 base from J, with 12 bases in between. From germline, CDR1 is LNHDA and CDR2 SQIVND (reference sequence).

The chain is built from TRBV6-1 and TRBJ2-5, with TRBD2 identical over 12 bases. After removal of 5 bases from V and 4 bases from J, the junction contained 14 bases not matched to a gene. Germline assignment: CDR1 MNHNS and CDR2 SASEGT. The CDR3 covers 18 residues. CDR3 amino acids: CASSPKILAGGPGETQYF. DNA of the CDR3: TGTGCCAGCAGTCCGAAAATCCTAGCGGGGGGGCCGGGAGAGACCCAGTACTTC.

CDR3 sequence reads: CASSEVGGAEGPVQETQYF. DNA for the CDR3: TGTGCCAGCAGTGAAGTCGGGGGCGCGGAGGGTCCAGTCCAAGAGACCCAGTACTTC. V gene TRBV2 combines with J gene TRBJ2-5, with D perhaps matching TRBD1 or TRBD2 (6 bases each). The CDR3 spans 19 residues. The V and J ends lost 1 base and 1 base respectively, with 22 bases between them. The germline V gene has CDR1 SNHLY and CDR2 FYNNEI.

This clonotype has only a few counts. The V gene is TRBV5-6, the J gene TRBJ2-4, with 7 bases fitting TRBD1. The CDR3 covers 18 residues. Unmatched junction bases numbered 15, after V lost 2 bases and J lost 4 bases. CDR1 is SGHDT and CDR2 is YYEEEE in the germline V gene. Here the CDR3 reads CASSLWGTEAVPKNIQYF. The CDR3 nucleotides are TGTGCCAGCAGCTTATGGGGGACAGAGGCTGTCCCAAAAAACATTCAGTACTTC.

Here the CDR3 DNA reads TGTGCCAGCAGAGTCGGGGTTTTCGTGGGTTATGAGCAGTTCTTC. Translating gives CASRVGVFVGYEQFF. V gene TRBV6-2 or TRBV6-3 combines with J gene TRBJ2-1; D is possibly TRBD2 (5 bases). The germline V and J ends were trimmed by 6 bases and 8 bases, with 20 bases remaining between them. Germline CDR1 and CDR2: MNHEY and SVGEGT. The CDR3 is 15 residues long.

Comment on this clonotype: At one end, the junction sequence differs from germline, possibly due to a read error. The J gene is TRBJ2-2, the V gene TRBV7-3; D is perhaps TRBD1 (6 bases). This CDR3 has 16 residues. The germline V gene has CDR1 SGHTA and CDR2 FQGTGA. CDR3 DNA sequence: TGTGCCAGCAGCTCATCCACGGGGACAAACACCGGGAAGCTGTTTTTT. It codes for CASSSSTGTNTGKLFF.

This clonotype was seen repeatedly, ten times or more. The chain joins TRBV7-9 to TRBJ2-7; possibly TRBD1 or TRBD2 for D (5 bases each). The V gene's germline CDR1 is SEHNR and CDR2 FQNEAQ (reference sequence). CDR3 size: 16 residues. Trimming left V 5 bases short and J 0 bases short, with 17 bases between. CDR3: CASSRPRGPSSYEQYF. In DNA form, the CDR3 reads TGTGCCAGCAGCCGGCCGAGGGGCCCCTCCTCCTACGAGCAGTACTTC. Combining the CDR3 with reference TRBV7-9 and TRBJ2-7 gives the whole variable domain DTGVSQNPRHKITKRGQNVTFRCDPISEHNRLYWYRQTLGQGPEFLTYFQNEAQLEKSRLLSDRFSAERPKGSFSTLEIQRTEQGDSAMYLCASSRPRGPSSYEQYFGPGTRLTVT.

The chain carries TRBV28 and TRBJ2-1; 7 positions agree with TRBD1. The germline V gene has CDR1 MDHEN and CDR2 SYDVKM. The CDR3 contains 15 residues. Trimming at V came to 3 bases and at J to 8 bases, leaving 10 bases not matched to a gene. This CDR3 is CASSFGPDRDDEQFF. For the CDR3, the DNA is TGTGCCAGCAGTTTCGGTCCAGACAGGGATGATGAGCAGTTCTTC.

In this sample, this clonotype turned up a few times. The CDR3 reads CASSSLGTNDEQFF. In DNA, the CDR3 is TGTGCCAGCAGTTCCCTAGGGACAAACGATGAGCAGTTCTTC. The chain uses TRBV12-3 or TRBV12-4 and TRBJ2-1, with a weak D call TRBD1 (6 bases). The CDR3 is 14 amino acids. Trimming removed 4 bases at V and 8 bases at J, with 15 bases between.

The chain couples TRBV6-2 or TRBV6-3 to TRBJ2-1, with TRBD1 as a possible D gene (5 bases). V was shortened by 2 bases and J by 6 bases, with 14 bases between the two germline ends. The CDR3 runs to 15 residues. CDR1 MNHEY and CDR2 SVGEGT come from the germline V gene. The CDR3 loop is CASSYKQVRANEQFF. The CDR3 DNA reads TGTGCCAGCAGTTACAAACAGGTCCGCGCCAATGAGCAGTTCTTC.

The chain links TRBV4-1 to TRBJ2-3; D possibly corresponds to TRBD2 (6 bases). Germline CDR1 is MGHRA and CDR2 is YSYEKL. The CDR3 length is 16 residues. The V end lost 4 bases, the J end lost 0 bases, and 14 bases lay between the germline ends. The CDR3 protein is CASSPATAGSTDTQYF. In nucleotides, the CDR3 is TGCGCCAGCAGCCCCGCCACCGCGGGGAGCACAGATACGCAGTATTTT.

This clonotype was observed a handful of times. The rearrangement joins TRBV11-3 to TRBJ2-2, with D uncertain. The ends were cut back, 5 bases at V and 0 bases at J, with 16 bases in the middle. Germline loops: CDR1 SGHNT, CDR2 YENEEA. The length of the CDR3 is 17 residues. This chain's CDR3 is CASSLWVDGSNTGELFF. DNA for the CDR3: TGTGCCAGCAGCCTTTGGGTTGACGGTTCGAACACCGGGGAGCTGTTTTTT.

V is TRBV19 and J is TRBJ2-1; 8 bases fit TRBD2. The CDR3 runs to 19 residues. J lost 3 bases, V lost 0 bases, and 13 bases had no gene match. Germline assignment: CDR1 LNHDA and CDR2 SQIVND (reference sequence). The CDR3 is CASSIDALQLAAYYNEQFF. CDR3 DNA: TGTGCCAGTAGTATAGATGCCCTTCAACTAGCGGCCTACTACAATGAGCAGTTCTTC.

The table lists this clonotype with a count of one. V and J are TRBV5-4 and TRBJ2-5, with 11 bases lining up with TRBD2. J was trimmed by 1 base and V by 4 bases; bases with no gene match: 6. Germline V gives CDR1 SGHNT, CDR2 YYREEE (reference sequence). This CDR3 has 16 residues. The CDR3 sequence: CASSTYSGGAQETQYF. In DNA form, the CDR3 reads TGTGCCAGCAGCACCTATAGCGGGGGGGCCCAAGAGACCCAGTACTTC.

CDR3 amino acids: CASSQDRGTPFNEQFF. CDR3 sequence (DNA): TGTGCCAGCAGCCAAGATCGGGGGACACCCTTCAATGAGCAGTTCTTC. The chain combines TRBV14 with TRBJ2-1, with D tentatively TRBD1 or TRBD2 (6 bases each). The CDR3 has 16 residues. Trimming took 0 bases from V and 6 from J, leaving 15 bases between them. Germline V gene sequence: CDR1 SGHDN, CDR2 FVKESK. The full variable domain, completed using reference TRBV14 and TRBJ2-1, is EAGVTQFPSHSVIEKGQTVTLRCDPISGHDNLYWYRRVMGKEIKFLLHFVKESKQDESGMPNNRFLAERTGGTYSTLKVQPAELEDSGVYFCASSQDRGTPFNEQFFGPGTRLTVL.

This clonotype was detected once. Since no conserved phenylalanine or tryptophan closes the CDR3, a read error is the likely cause. This chain uses TRBV7-6 with TRBJ2-1; no definite D call. The ends were cut back, 0 bases at V and 0 bases at J, with 12 bases in the middle. In germline, CDR1 is SGHVS, CDR2 FNYEAQ. The length of the CDR3 is 17 residues. CDR3 sequence (DNA): TGTGCCAGCAGCTTAGCGGCTACGGGCAGCTCCTACAATGAGCAGTTCGTC. Translation gives CASSLAATGSSYNEQFV.

The chain combines TRBV7-9 with TRBJ1-1; TRBD1 matches 7 bases. CDR1 and CDR2 (germline): SEHNR, FQNEAQ (reference sequence). The CDR3 is made up of 15 amino acids. V lost 1 base and J lost 1; bases outside the gene matches: 3. Here the CDR3 reads CASSLVRGQNTEAFF. CDR3 DNA: TGTGCCAGCAGCTTAGTAAGGGGGCAGAACACTGAAGCTTTCTTT.

The chain uses TRBV27 and TRBJ2-1, with 11 nucleotides matching TRBD2. Germline V gene sequence: CDR1 MNHEY, CDR2 SMNVEV (reference sequence). The CDR3 consists of 15 residues. Unmatched junction bases numbered 5, after V lost 5 bases and J lost 5 bases. CDR3 region: CASSVPSGGNNEQFF. In DNA form, the CDR3 reads TGTGCCAGCAGTGTCCCTAGCGGGGGGAACAATGAGCAGTTCTTC.

The chain couples TRBV5-5 to TRBJ2-1; no reliable D call. The CDR3 is 14 residues long. From germline, CDR1 is SGHKS and CDR2 YYEKEE (reference sequence). V lost 0 bases and J 5 bases, leaving 9 bases between the germline ends. The CDR3 protein is CASSLDASNNEQFF. As DNA, the CDR3 is TGTGCCAGCAGCTTGGATGCCTCAAACAATGAGCAGTTCTTC.